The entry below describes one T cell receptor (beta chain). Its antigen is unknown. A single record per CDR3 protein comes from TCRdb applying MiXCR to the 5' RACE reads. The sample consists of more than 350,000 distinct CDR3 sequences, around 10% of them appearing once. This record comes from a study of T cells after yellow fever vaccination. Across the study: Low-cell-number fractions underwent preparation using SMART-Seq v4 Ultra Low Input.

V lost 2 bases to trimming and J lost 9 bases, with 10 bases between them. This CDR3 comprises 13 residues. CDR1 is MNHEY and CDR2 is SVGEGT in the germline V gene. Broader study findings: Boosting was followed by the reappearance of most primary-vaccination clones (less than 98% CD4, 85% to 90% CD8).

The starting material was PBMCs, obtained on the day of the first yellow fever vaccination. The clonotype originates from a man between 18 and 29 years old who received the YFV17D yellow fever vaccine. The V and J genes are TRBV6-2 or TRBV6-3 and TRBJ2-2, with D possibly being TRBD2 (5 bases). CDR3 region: CASSYDYFRELFF. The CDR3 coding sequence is TGTGCCAGCAGTTACGACTATTTCCGGGAGCTGTTTTTT.